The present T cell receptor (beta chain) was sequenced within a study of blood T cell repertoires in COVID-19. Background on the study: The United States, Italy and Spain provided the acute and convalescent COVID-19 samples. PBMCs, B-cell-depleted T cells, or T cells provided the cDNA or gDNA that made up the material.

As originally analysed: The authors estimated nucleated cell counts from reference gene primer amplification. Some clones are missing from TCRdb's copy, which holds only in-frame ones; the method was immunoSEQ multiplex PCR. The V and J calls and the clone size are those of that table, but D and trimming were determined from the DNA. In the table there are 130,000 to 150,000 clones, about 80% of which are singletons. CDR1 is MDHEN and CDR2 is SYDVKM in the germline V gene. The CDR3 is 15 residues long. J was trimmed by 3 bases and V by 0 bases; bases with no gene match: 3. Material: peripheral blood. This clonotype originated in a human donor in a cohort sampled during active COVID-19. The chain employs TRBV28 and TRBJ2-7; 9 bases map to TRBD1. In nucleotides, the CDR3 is TGTGCCAGCAGTTTATGGGGACAGGGCTACTACGAGCAGTACTTC. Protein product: CASSLWGQGYYEQYF.